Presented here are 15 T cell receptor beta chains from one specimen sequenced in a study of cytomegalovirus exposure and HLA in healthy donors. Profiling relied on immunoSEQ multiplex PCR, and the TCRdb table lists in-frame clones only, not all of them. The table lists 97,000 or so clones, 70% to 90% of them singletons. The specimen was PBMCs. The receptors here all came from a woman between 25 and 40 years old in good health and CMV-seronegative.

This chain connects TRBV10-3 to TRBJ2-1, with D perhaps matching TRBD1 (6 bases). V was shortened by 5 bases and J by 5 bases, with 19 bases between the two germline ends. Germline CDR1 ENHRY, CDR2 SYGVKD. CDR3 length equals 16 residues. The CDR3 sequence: CAISSPYRGKNNEQFF. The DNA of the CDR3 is TGTGCCATCAGTTCCCCTTATAGGGGGAAAAACAATGAGCAGTTCTTC.

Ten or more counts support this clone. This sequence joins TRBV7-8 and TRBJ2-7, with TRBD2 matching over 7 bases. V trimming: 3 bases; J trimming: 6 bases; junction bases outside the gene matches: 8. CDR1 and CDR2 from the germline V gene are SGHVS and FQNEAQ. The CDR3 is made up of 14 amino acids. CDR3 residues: CASSFDGGRGEQYF. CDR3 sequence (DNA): TGTGCCAGCAGCTTTGACGGCGGGAGAGGCGAGCAGTACTTC.

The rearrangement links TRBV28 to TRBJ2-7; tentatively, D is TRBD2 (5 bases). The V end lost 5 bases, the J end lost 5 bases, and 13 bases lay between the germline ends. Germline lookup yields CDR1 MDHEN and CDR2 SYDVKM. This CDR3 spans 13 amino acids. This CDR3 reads CASSKAASDEQYF. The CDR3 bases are TGTGCCAGCAGTAAAGCGGCTTCGGACGAGCAGTACTTC.

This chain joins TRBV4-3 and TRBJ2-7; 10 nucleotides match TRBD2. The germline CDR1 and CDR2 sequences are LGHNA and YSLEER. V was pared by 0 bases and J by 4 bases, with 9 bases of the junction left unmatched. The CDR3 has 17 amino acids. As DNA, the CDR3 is TGCGCCAGCAGCCAAGATGAGATAAGCGGGAGGGCATACGAGCAGTACTTC. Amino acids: CASSQDEISGRAYEQYF.

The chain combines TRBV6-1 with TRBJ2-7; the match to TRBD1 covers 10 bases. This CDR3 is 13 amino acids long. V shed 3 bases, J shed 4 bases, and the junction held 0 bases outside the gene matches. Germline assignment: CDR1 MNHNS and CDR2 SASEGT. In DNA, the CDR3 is TGTGCCAGCAGTGAGGACAGGGGGTACGAGCAGTACTTC. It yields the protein CASSEDRGYEQYF.

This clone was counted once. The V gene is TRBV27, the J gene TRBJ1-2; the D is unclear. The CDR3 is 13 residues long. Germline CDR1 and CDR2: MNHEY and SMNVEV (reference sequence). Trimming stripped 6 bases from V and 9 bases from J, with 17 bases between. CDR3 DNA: TGTGCCAGCAGACTCCTCGGCAGGACTAGCTACACCTTC. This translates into CASRLLGRTSYTF.

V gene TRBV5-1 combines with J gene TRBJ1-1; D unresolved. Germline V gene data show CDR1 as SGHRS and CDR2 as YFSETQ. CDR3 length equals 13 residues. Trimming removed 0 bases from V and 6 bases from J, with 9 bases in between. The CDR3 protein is CASSLEGGSEAFF. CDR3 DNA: TGCGCCAGCAGCTTGGAGGGAGGCTCTGAAGCTTTCTTT. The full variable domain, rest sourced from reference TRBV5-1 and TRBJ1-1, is KAGVTQTPRYLIKTRGQQVTLSCSPISGHRSVSWYQQTPGQGLQFLFEYFSETQRNKGNFPGRFSGRQFSNSRSEMNVSTLELGDSALYLCASSLEGGSEAFFGQGTRLTVV.

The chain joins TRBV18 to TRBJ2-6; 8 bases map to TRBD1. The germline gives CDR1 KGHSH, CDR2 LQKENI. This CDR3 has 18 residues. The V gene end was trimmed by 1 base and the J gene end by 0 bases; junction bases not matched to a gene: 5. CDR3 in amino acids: CASSPLRQGASGANVLTF. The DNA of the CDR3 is TGTGCCAGCTCACCACTCCGGCAGGGGGCCTCTGGGGCCAACGTCCTGACTTTC.

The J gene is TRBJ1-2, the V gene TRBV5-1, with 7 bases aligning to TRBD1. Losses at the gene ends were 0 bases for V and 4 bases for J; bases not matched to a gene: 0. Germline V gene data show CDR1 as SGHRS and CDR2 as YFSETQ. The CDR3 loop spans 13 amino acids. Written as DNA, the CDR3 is TGCGCCAGCAGCTTGGACAGGGGCTATGGCTACACCTTC. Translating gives CASSLDRGYGYTF.

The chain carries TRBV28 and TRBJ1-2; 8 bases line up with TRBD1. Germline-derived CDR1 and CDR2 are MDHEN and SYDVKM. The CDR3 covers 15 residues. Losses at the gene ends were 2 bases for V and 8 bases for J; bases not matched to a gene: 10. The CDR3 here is CASSLPGQGHRGYTF. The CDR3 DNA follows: TGTGCCAGCAGTTTACCCGGACAGGGACATAGAGGCTACACCTTC.

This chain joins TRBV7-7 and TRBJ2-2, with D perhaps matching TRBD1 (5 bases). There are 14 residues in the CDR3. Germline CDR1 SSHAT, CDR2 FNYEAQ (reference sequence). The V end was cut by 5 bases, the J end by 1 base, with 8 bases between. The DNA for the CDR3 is TGTGCCAGCAGCATTGGACAGAACACCGGGGAGCTGTTTTTT. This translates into CASSIGQNTGELFF.

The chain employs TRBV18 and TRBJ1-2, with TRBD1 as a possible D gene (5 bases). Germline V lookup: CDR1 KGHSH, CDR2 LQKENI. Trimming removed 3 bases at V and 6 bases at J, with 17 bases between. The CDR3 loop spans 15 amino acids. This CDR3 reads CASSPLPPGENGYTF. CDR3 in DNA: TGTGCCAGCTCACCCCTTCCCCCGGGGGAGAATGGCTACACCTTC.

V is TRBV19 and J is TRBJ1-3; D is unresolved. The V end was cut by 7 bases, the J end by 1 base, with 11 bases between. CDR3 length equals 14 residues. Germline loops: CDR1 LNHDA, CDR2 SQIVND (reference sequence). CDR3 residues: CASKRPGSGNTIYF. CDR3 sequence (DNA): TGTGCCAGTAAGCGCCCGGGATCTGGAAACACCATATATTTT.

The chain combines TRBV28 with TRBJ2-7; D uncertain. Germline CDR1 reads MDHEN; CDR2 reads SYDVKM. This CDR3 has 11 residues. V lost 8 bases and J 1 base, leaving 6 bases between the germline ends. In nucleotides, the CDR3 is TGTGCCAGCGGCCCTTCCTACGAGCAGTACTTC. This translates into CASGPSYEQYF. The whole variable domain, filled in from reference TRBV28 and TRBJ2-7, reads DVKVTQSSRYLVKRTGEKVFLECVQDMDHENMFWYRQDPGLGLRLIYFSYDVKMKEKGDIPEGYSVSREKKERFSLILESASTNQTSMYLCASGPSYEQYFGPGTRLTVT.

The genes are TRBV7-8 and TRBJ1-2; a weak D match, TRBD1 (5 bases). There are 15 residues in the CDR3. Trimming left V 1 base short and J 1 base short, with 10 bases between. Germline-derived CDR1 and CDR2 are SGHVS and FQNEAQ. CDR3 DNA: TGTGCCAGCAGCTTAGGGTTACAGGTTAACTATGGCTACACCTTC. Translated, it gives CASSLGLQVNYGYTF.